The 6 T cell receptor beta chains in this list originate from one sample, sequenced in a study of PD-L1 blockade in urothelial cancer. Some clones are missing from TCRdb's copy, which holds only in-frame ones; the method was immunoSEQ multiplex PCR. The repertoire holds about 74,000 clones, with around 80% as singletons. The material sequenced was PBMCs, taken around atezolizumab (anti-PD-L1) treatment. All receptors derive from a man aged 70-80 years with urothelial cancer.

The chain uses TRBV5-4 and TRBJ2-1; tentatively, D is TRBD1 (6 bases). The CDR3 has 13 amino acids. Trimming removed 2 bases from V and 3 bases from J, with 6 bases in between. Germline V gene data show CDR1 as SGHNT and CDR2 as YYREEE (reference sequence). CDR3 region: CASSLQGYNEQFF. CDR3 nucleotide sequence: TGTGCCAGCAGCTTACAGGGCTACAATGAGCAGTTCTTC.

CDR3: CASSFRDTEAFF. In DNA form, the CDR3 reads TGTGCCAGCAGCTTCCGGGATACTGAAGCTTTCTTT. The rearrangement links TRBV11-2 to TRBJ1-1; D is undetermined. This CDR3 contains 12 residues. Germline assignment: CDR1 SGHAT and CDR2 FQNNGV. Trimming shortened V by 3 bases and J by 5 bases, and 7 bases separated the two germline ends.

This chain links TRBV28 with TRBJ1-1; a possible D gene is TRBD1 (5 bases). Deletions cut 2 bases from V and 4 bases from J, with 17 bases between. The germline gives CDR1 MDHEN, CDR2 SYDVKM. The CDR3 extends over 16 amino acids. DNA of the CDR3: TGTGCCAGCAGTTTAGGCAGGGCGGGGCCCGGCACTGAAGCTTTCTTT. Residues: CASSLGRAGPGTEAFF.

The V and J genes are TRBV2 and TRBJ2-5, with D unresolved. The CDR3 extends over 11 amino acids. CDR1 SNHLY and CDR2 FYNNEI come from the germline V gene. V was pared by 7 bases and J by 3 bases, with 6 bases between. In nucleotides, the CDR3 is TGTGCCAGCAAAAGAGAAGAGACCCAGTACTTC. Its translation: CASKREETQYF.

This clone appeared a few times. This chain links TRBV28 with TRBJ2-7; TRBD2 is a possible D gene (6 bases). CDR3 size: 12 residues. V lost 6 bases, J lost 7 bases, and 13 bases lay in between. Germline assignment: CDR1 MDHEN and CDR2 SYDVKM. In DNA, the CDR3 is TGTGCCAGCAGCCCCACCGCGGGGGAGCAGTACTTC. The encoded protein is CASSPTAGEQYF.

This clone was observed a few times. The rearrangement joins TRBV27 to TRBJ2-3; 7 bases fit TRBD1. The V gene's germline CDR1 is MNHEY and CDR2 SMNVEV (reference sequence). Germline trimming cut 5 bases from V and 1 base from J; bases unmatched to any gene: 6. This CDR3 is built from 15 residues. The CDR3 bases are TGTGCCAGCAGTCCGTACCAGGGGGGCACAGATACGCAGTATTTT. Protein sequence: CASSPYQGGTDTQYF.